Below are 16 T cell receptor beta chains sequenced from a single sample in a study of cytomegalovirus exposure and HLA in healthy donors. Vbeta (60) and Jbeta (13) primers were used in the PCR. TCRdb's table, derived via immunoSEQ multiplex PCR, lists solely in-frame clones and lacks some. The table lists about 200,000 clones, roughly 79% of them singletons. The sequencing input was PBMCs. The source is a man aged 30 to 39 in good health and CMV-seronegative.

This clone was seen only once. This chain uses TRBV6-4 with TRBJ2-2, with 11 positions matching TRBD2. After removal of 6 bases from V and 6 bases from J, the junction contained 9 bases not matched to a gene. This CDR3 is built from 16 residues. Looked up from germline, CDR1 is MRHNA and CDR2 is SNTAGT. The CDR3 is CASRELAGEGAGELFF. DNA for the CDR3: TGTGCCAGCAGAGAACTAGCGGGAGAAGGGGCCGGGGAGCTGTTTTTT.

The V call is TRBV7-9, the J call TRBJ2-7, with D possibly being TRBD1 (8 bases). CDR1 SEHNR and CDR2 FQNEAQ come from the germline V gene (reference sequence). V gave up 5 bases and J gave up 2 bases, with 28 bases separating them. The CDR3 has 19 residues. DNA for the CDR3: TGTGCCAGCAGCGCCCGACAGGGGATTAGCGGGTTAGAGACCTACGAGCAGTACTTC. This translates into CASSARQGISGLETYEQYF.

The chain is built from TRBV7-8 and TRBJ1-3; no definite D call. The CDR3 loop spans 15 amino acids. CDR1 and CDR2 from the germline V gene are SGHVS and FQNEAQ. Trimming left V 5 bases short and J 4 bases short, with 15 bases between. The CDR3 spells CASSPRTGGGNTIYF. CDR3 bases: TGTGCCAGCAGCCCGAGGACGGGAGGGGGAAACACCATATATTTT.

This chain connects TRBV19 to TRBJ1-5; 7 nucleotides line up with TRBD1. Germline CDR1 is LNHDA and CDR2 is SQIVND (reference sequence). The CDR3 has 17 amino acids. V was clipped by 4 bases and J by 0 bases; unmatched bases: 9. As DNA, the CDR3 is TGTGCCAGTAGTACCGGGACAGTAATTCATAGCAATCAGCCCCAGCATTTT. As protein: CASSTGTVIHSNQPQHF.

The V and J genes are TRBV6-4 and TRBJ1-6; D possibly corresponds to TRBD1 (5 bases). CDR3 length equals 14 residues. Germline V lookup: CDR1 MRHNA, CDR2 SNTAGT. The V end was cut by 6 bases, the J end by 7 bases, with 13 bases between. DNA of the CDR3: TGTGCCAGCAGGGGGATTGGGGCCAATTCACCCCTCCACTTT. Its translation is CASRGIGANSPLHF.

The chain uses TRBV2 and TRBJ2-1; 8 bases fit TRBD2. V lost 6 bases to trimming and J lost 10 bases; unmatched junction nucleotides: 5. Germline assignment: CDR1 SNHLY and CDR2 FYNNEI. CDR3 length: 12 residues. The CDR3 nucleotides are TGTGCCAGCAGGCCGACTAGCGAAGAGCAGTTCTTC. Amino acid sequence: CASRPTSEEQFF.

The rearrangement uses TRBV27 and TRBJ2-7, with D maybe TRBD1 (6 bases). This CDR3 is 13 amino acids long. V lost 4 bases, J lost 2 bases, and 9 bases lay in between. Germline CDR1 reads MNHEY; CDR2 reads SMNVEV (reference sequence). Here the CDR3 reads CASSWTDTYEQYF. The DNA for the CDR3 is TGTGCCAGCAGTTGGACAGATACCTACGAGCAGTACTTC.

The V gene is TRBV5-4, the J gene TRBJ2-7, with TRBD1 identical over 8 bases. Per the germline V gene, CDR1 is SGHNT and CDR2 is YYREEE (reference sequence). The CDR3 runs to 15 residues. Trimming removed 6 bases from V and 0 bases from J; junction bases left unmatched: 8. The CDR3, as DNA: TGTGCCAGCAACCGGGACAGGTCTAACTCCTACGAGCAGTACTTC. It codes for CASNRDRSNSYEQYF.

In nucleotides, the CDR3 is TGTGCCATCAGTGCTGGGACTAGTAATGAAAAACTGTTTTTT. Translated: CAISAGTSNEKLFF. The chain employs TRBV10-3 and TRBJ1-4, with D perhaps matching TRBD1 (5 bases). Trimming removed 4 bases at V and 4 bases at J, with 10 bases between. In germline, CDR1 is ENHRY, CDR2 SYGVKD. This CDR3 region has 14 residues.

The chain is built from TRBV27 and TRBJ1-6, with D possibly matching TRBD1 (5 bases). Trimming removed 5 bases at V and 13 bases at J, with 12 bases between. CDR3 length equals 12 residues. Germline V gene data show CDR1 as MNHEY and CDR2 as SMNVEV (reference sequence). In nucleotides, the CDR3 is TGTGCCAGCAGTCTACCAGGGAAGCCCCTCCACTTT. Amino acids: CASSLPGKPLHF.

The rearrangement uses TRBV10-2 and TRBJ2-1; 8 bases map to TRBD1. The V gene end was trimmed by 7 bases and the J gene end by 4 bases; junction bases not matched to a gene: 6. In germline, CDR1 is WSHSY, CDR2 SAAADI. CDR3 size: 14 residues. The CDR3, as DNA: TGCGCCAGCAAAGGGACAGGCCTGTACAATGAGCAGTTCTTC. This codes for CASKGTGLYNEQFF.

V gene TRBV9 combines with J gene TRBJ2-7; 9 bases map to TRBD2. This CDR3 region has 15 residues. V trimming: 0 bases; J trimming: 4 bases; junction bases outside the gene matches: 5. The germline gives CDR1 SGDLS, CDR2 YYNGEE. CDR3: CASSVEAGGRYEQYF. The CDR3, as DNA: TGTGCCAGCAGCGTAGAGGCGGGAGGGAGGTACGAGCAGTACTTC.

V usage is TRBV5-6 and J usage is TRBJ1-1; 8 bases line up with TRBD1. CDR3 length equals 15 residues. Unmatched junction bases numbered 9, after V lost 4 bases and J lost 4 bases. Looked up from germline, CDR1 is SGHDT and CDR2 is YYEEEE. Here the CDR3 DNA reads TGTGCCAGCAGCCGCAGGGGGCGTTCGATCACTGAAGCTTTCTTT. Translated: CASSRRGRSITEAFF.

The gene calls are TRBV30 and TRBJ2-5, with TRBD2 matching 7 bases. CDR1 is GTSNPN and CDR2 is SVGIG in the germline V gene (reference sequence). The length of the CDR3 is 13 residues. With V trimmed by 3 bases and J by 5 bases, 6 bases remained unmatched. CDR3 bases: TGTGCCTGGAGGGCGGGAGTTAAGGAGACCCAGTACTTC. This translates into CAWRAGVKETQYF.

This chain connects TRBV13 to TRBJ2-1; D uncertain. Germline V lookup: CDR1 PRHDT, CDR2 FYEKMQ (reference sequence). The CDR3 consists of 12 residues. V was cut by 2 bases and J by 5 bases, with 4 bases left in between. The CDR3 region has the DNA TGTGCCAGCAGCTTAACAGACAATGAGCAGTTCTTC. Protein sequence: CASSLTDNEQFF.

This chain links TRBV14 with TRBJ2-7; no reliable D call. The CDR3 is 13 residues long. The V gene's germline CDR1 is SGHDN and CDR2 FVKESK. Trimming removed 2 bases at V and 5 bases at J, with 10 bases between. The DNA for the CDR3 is TGTGCCAGCAGCCAAACAACATTGCACGAGCAGTACTTC. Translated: CASSQTTLHEQYF.